These 30 T cell receptor beta chains share one sample of origin, sequenced in a study of T cell clonotyping in hematopoietic cell transplantation. Data came from immunoSEQ multiplex PCR; TCRdb stores just in-frame clones and leaves some out. The table shows 7,000 to 10,000 clones, with 60% to 80% occurring only once. The source was peripheral blood mononuclear cells, collected 100 days after allogeneic stem cell transplant. The receptors originated from a male patient between 60 and 69 years old who had an allogeneic stem cell transplant from an unrelated donor, so the T cells may come from the graft donor. Some clones in this sample may be carry-over from other donors' samples.

The chain employs TRBV7-2 and TRBJ2-1; 7 nucleotides match TRBD2. V lost 8 bases to trimming and J lost 4 bases; unmatched junction nucleotides: 11. Germline V gene lookup returns CDR1 SGHTA and CDR2 FQGNSA. The CDR3 runs 15 residues. This CDR3 is CASSILSGLYNEQFF. Here the CDR3 DNA reads TGTGCCAGCTCAATTCTTAGCGGGCTATACAATGAGCAGTTCTTC.

This clone has just a few counts. This chain uses TRBV5-4 with TRBJ1-1; 8 positions match TRBD1. Germline loops: CDR1 SGHNT, CDR2 YYREEE (reference sequence). The CDR3 has 15 residues. Losses at the gene ends were 5 bases for V and 7 bases for J; bases not matched to a gene: 13. In nucleotides, the CDR3 is TGTGCCAGCAGTTCCGGGACAGGCGCTACAGGTGAAGCTTTCTTT. Protein: CASSSGTGATGEAFF.

This clone turned up a few times. This chain links TRBV19 with TRBJ2-1; D is unresolved. The V gene lost 1 base and the J gene lost 11 bases, with 15 bases spanning the gap. The CDR3 is 14 amino acids. Germline loops: CDR1 LNHDA, CDR2 SQIVND (reference sequence). This CDR3 reads CASSIATLAVQQFF. The CDR3 DNA follows: TGTGCCAGTAGTATAGCGACCCTTGCCGTTCAGCAGTTCTTC.

By share of the sample, this clone is medium-sized. The chain has TRBV29-1 and TRBJ1-4; D not resolved. This CDR3 contains 13 residues. V lost 1 base to trimming and J lost 8 bases, with 11 bases between them. From germline, CDR1 is SQVTM and CDR2 ANQGSEA. The CDR3 bases are TGCAGCGTTGAAGGGGCCTCTGTGGAAAAACTGTTTTTT. Translating gives CSVEGASVEKLFF.

V gene TRBV7-9 combines with J gene TRBJ2-7; D is possibly TRBD2 (5 bases). The V end lost 5 bases, the J end lost 3 bases, and 20 bases lay between the germline ends. The CDR3 is 16 residues long. Germline CDR1 is SEHNR and CDR2 is FQNEAQ (reference sequence). CDR3 nucleotides: TGTGCCAGCAGCCTCCTGATTCGGGGAGTAGGCTACGAGCAGTACTTC. Its translation is CASSLLIRGVGYEQYF.

This clone counts as medium-sized. The chain links TRBV6-5 to TRBJ1-1, with unresolved D. Germline V lookup: CDR1 MNHEY, CDR2 SVGAGI. The CDR3 contains 13 residues. Trimming stripped 6 bases from V and 3 bases from J, with 11 bases between. DNA of the CDR3: TGTGCCAGCAGACCTCGCCCGGACACTGAAGCTTTCTTT. It yields the protein CASRPRPDTEAFF.

V usage is TRBV7-9 and J usage is TRBJ1-2; D is perhaps TRBD1 (6 bases). Germline-derived CDR1 and CDR2 are SEHNR and FQNEAQ (reference sequence). This CDR3 has 15 amino acids. V shed 7 bases and J shed 6 bases, with 21 bases lying between them. The CDR3 sequence: CASTLSGAEIDGYTF. In DNA, the CDR3 is TGTGCCAGCACCCTATCAGGGGCGGAGATCGATGGCTACACCTTC.

The chain couples TRBV5-1 to TRBJ2-2; 7 bases line up with TRBD1. Germline CDR1 SGHRS, CDR2 YFSETQ. The J segment lost 5 bases and the V segment lost 3 bases, leaving 13 bases of the junction unmatched. The CDR3 runs to 17 residues. CDR3: CASSSLQTGIRTGELFF. CDR3 DNA sequence: TGCGCCAGCAGCTCCCTACAGACAGGGATTCGGACCGGGGAGCTGTTTTTT.

This rearrangement joins TRBV25-1 to TRBJ2-3; D is unclear. Trimming pared 6 bases from V and 6 bases from J, leaving 4 bases between. The CDR3 is 10 amino acids. Germline V gene data show CDR1 as MGHDK and CDR2 as SYGVNS. In DNA form, the CDR3 reads TGTGCCAGCAGGGGGGATACGCAGTATTTT. It specifies CASRGDTQYF.

The rearrangement links TRBV4-1 to TRBJ1-5; D uncertain. This CDR3 is 15 amino acids long. Germline loops: CDR1 MGHRA, CDR2 YSYEKL. Between the trimmed V and J ends, which lost 1 base and 0 bases, there was a span of 7 bases. In DNA, the CDR3 is TGCGCCAGCAGCCAAGTGCCAGTTAGCAATCAGCCCCAGCATTTT. It encodes CASSQVPVSNQPQHF.

The CDR3 coding sequence is TGTGCCAGCAGTAAAAGGGGAGCGGACACCGGGGAGCTGTTTTTT. Amino acid sequence: CASSKRGADTGELFF. This chain uses TRBV25-1 with TRBJ2-2; D assignment may be TRBD1 or TRBD2 (5 bases each). The V gene lost 5 bases and the J gene lost 3 bases, with 13 bases spanning the gap. The CDR3 has 15 residues. Per the germline V gene, CDR1 is MGHDK and CDR2 is SYGVNS.

The chain is built from TRBV5-1 and TRBJ2-5; TRBD2 matches 7 bases. J lost 2 bases, V lost 2 bases, and 6 bases had no gene match. There are 15 residues in the CDR3. In germline, CDR1 is SGHRS, CDR2 YFSETQ. Here the CDR3 reads CASSFDPAGQETQYF. CDR3 DNA sequence: TGCGCCAGCAGCTTCGACCCAGCGGGGCAAGAGACCCAGTACTTC.

This clone was seen a single time. This chain joins TRBV13 and TRBJ2-7, with a tentative D call TRBD2 (5 bases). V was pared by 5 bases and J by 6 bases, with 14 bases between. The length of the CDR3 is 13 residues. Germline lookup yields CDR1 PRHDT and CDR2 FYEKMQ (reference sequence). CDR3 DNA sequence: TGTGCCAGCAGCCTAGCACGGTACGGCGAGCAGTACTTC. This sequence encodes CASSLARYGEQYF.

The chain uses TRBV5-8 and TRBJ2-7, with D unresolved. Per the germline V gene, CDR1 is SGHTS and CDR2 is YDEGEE. This CDR3 region has 14 residues. Trimming took off 1 base at V and 7 bases at J, with 15 bases between the two ends. DNA of the CDR3: TGTGCCAGCAGCTTGATCAACGCGCGGTATGAGCAGTACTTC. This translates into CASSLINARYEQYF.

This clone was seen only once. This rearrangement joins TRBV7-9 to TRBJ1-3; D uncertain. Trimming cost V 2 bases and J 0 bases, with 8 bases left between them. This CDR3 has 15 residues. Germline-derived CDR1 and CDR2 are SEHNR and FQNEAQ (reference sequence). CDR3 in DNA: TGTGCCAGCAGCTTATTTGACATCTCTGGAAACACCATATATTTT. Its translation is CASSLFDISGNTIYF.

This clone has just a few counts. The chain has TRBV7-8 and TRBJ2-5; 8 positions agree with TRBD2. The CDR3 totals 16 residues. CDR1 is SGHVS, CDR2 FQNEAQ, per germline. The V gene end was trimmed by 5 bases and the J gene end by 3 bases; junction bases not matched to a gene: 11. CDR3 bases: TGTGCCAGCAGCCTCCCCCGGCGGGGGGTCAAAGAGACCCAGTACTTC. Its protein product is CASSLPRRGVKETQYF.

This sequence joins TRBV6-6 and TRBJ2-7; tentative D call: TRBD2 (5 bases). Germline V gene sequence: CDR1 MNHNY, CDR2 SVGAGI (reference sequence). The CDR3 is 14 residues long. V dropped 6 bases and J dropped 6 bases, with 18 bases sitting between them. The CDR3 coding sequence is TGTGCCAGCAGCGTAAGAGCGGAAAGGTCCGAGCAGTACTTC. Translated: CASSVRAERSEQYF.

The chain couples TRBV7-9 to TRBJ1-1; D is unclear. V was trimmed by 4 bases and J by 3 bases, leaving 9 bases between them. This CDR3 contains 13 residues. Germline CDR1 SEHNR, CDR2 FQNEAQ (reference sequence). The CDR3 region has the DNA TGTGCCAGCAGCTCCCAGGCTGACACTGAAGCTTTCTTT. This encodes CASSSQADTEAFF.

This chain joins TRBV7-3 and TRBJ2-1; D is uncertain. V lost 0 bases and J lost 0, with 6 bases in between. The CDR3 covers 15 residues. Germline CDR1 is SGHTA and CDR2 is FQGTGA. The CDR3 coding sequence is TGTGCCAGCAGCTTAACAGGTAACTCCTACAATGAGCAGTTCTTC. Translated: CASSLTGNSYNEQFF.

The gene calls are TRBV11-2 and TRBJ2-7, with 9 bases aligning to TRBD1. Losses at the gene ends were 3 bases for V and 6 bases for J; bases not matched to a gene: 6. The CDR3 length is 14 residues. The V gene's germline CDR1 is SGHAT and CDR2 FQNNGV. The CDR3: CASSFTTGGSEQYF. The CDR3 DNA is TGTGCCAGCAGCTTTACGACAGGGGGGTCCGAGCAGTACTTC.

The chain employs TRBV4-1 and TRBJ2-7, with TRBD1 matching 9 bases. The CDR3 runs to 16 residues. The ends lost 4 bases at V and 2 bases at J; junction bases unmatched: 9. Germline CDR1 MGHRA, CDR2 YSYEKL. CDR3: CASSPEMDRGAYEQYF. As DNA, the CDR3 is TGCGCCAGCAGCCCCGAAATGGACAGGGGCGCCTACGAGCAGTACTTC.

This clone has a handful of counts. The V and J genes are TRBV14 and TRBJ1-6; TRBD1 matches 8 bases. This CDR3 has 12 amino acids. V dropped 3 bases and J dropped 14; count of bases not matched to a gene: 3. CDR1 SGHDN and CDR2 FVKESK come from the germline V gene. CDR3 sequence reads: CASSQTDRALHF. CDR3 coding DNA: TGTGCCAGCAGCCAGACGGACAGGGCCCTCCACTTT.

This chain uses TRBV7-8 with TRBJ1-1; the D gene is possibly TRBD1 (5 bases). Looked up from germline, CDR1 is SGHVS and CDR2 is FQNEAQ. This CDR3 comprises 13 residues. Trimming stripped 2 bases from V and 3 bases from J, with 7 bases between. Written as DNA, the CDR3 is TGTGCCAGCAGCTTACAAGGGGACACTGAAGCTTTCTTT. It specifies CASSLQGDTEAFF.

This clone has just a few counts. The genes are TRBV6-5 and TRBJ1-2; 9 positions agree with TRBD1. The CDR3 is 15 amino acids. Trimming at V came to 7 bases and at J to 4 bases, leaving 10 bases not matched to a gene. From germline, CDR1 is MNHEY and CDR2 SVGAGI. The CDR3 spells CASTGPGQGSYGYTF. CDR3 nucleotides: TGTGCCAGCACCGGCCCGGGACAGGGATCCTATGGCTACACCTTC.

This clone was seen a few times. The chain is built from TRBV5-1 and TRBJ2-7; 7 bases align to TRBD1. Germline V gene data show CDR1 as SGHRS and CDR2 as YFSETQ. V gave up 0 bases and J gave up 2 bases; unmatched junction bases: 14. This CDR3 comprises 18 residues. The CDR3 loop is CASSLAPFVRQGPYEQYF. The CDR3 bases are TGCGCCAGCAGCTTGGCCCCTTTCGTGAGACAGGGACCCTACGAGCAGTACTTC.

As regards this clone: A junction end diverges from the germline sequence, so it may reflect a read error. The CDR3 nucleotides read TGTGCTAGCAGCTTAGATCTGGGGTCCTACAATGAGCAGTTCTTC. This gives the protein CASSLDLGSYNEQFF. The chain couples TRBV7-7 to TRBJ2-1; D gene unclear. The CDR3 contains 15 residues. CDR1 is SSHAT and CDR2 is FNYEAQ in the germline V gene (reference sequence).

The rearrangement joins TRBV4-2 to TRBJ2-7; D is possibly TRBD1 or TRBD2 (6 bases each). The CDR3 totals 14 residues. Germline V gene lookup returns CDR1 LGHNA and CDR2 YNFKEQ. The V and J ends lost 0 bases and 4 bases respectively, with 10 bases between them. The CDR3 DNA follows: TGTGCCAGCAGCCAAGATGGAGGGGGATACGAGCAGTACTTC. It yields the protein CASSQDGGGYEQYF.

The chain recombines TRBV6-5 with TRBJ1-1, with unresolved D. Per the germline V gene, CDR1 is MNHEY and CDR2 is SVGAGI. The CDR3 covers 11 residues. Trimming shortened V by 5 bases and J by 11 bases, and 12 bases separated the two germline ends. As DNA, the CDR3 is TGTGCCAGCAGTGAAGCATTGGAGGCTTTCTTT. Translated, it gives CASSEALEAFF.

CDR3 DNA: TGTGCCAGCAGCGGGACAGGTTTGGACACCGGGGAGCTGTTTTTT. It translates to CASSGTGLDTGELFF. The chain uses TRBV11-3 and TRBJ2-2, with 8 bases that match TRBD1. This CDR3 contains 15 residues. J was trimmed by 3 bases and V by 5 bases; bases with no gene match: 5. Per the germline V gene, CDR1 is SGHNT and CDR2 is YENEEA.

By proportion, this clone is large (0.1 to 1%). The junction shows a germline mismatch at one end, possibly a read error. The rearrangement uses TRBV11-2 and TRBJ2-2, with 10 bases aligning to TRBD1. In germline, CDR1 is SGHAT, CDR2 FQNNGV. This CDR3 has 14 residues. This CDR3 is CGTGDLANTGELFF. The CDR3 DNA is TGCGGGACAGGGGACCTCGCGAACACCGGGGAGCTGTTTTTT.